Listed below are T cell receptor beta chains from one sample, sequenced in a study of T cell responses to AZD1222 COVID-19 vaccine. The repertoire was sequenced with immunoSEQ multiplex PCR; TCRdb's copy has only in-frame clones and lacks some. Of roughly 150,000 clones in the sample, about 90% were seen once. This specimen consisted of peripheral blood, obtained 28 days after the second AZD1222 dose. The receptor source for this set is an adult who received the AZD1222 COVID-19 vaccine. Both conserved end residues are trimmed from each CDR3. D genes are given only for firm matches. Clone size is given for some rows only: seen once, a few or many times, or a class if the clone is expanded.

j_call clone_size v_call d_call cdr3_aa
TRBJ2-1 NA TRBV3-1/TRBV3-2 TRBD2 ASSPPSGGTYNEQF
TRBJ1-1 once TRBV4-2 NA ASSQAEGDTEAF
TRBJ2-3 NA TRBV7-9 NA ASRDPRSFDTQY
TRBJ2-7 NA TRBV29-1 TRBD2 SVTGTSLYEQY
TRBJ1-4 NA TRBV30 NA AWDSGRIHGATNEKLF
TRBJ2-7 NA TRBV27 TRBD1 ASSLSSGDRAYEQY
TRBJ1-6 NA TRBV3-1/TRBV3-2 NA ASSQDGVRLNSPLH
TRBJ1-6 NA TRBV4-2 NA ASSLSQSSYNSPLH
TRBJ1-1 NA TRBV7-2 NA ASSLSRDTEAF
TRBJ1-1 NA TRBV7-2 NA ASRGPWTEAF
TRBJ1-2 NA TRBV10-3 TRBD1 AIRGQGQGGYT
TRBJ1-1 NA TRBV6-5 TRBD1 ASSNRGLGTEAF
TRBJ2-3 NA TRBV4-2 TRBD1 ASSQEAGQGGDTQY
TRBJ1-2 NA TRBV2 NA ASKRDANYGYT
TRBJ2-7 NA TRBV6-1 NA ASSEWGVGYEQY
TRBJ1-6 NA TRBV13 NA ASSLRSSSPLH
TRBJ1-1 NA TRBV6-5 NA ASSYQGSEAF
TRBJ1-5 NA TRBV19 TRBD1 ASSMTGGGQPQH
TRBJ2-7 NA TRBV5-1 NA ASSLGLGQTYAQY
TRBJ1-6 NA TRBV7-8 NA ASSLWASPGSPLH
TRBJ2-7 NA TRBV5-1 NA ARVEQGWDYEQY
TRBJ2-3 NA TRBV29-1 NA SVGPPVLRGTSTDTQY
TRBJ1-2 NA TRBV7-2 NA ASSLGQTLDYT
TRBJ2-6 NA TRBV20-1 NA SASDPGRIISGANVLT
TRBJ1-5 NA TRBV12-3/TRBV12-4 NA ASSLTGNQPQH
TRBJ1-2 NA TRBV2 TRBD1 ASSRDRKYGYT
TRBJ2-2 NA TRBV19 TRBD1 ASRTGGNTGELF
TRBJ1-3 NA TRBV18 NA ASSPSTGISGNTIY
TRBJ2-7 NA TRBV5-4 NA ASSLVAEHIYEQY
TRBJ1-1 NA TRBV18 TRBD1 ASSRDSREGEAF
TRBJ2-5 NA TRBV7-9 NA ASSFVGEETQY